This T cell receptor beta chain was captured in a study of spatial heterogeneity in lung cancer. Study-wide points: Among blood samples, ubiquitous expanded tumor TCRs appeared more at resection than at follow-up.

This clonotype occurred many times. The antigen is undetermined. Time point meaning: sample taken at primary tumor resection. Whole RNA came from tumor, nontumor lung or frozen PBMC and was sequenced without being sorted. One entry per CDR3 protein results from TCRdb running MiXCR on the 5' RACE reads. The sample lists roughly 25,000 distinct CDR3 sequences, approximately 4.8% occurring once. CDR3 length: 12 amino acids. Trimming cost V 7 bases and J 9 bases; bases outside gene matches: 3. Germline CDR1 reads SNHLY; CDR2 reads FYNNEI. Sequenced material: PBMCs, taken at surgery. This sequence originates from a male donor with early-stage non-small cell lung cancer. V gene TRBV2 combines with J gene TRBJ1-6; 7 nucleotides align to TRBD1. CDR3 nucleotides: TGTGCCAGCAAGGGACAGAGTTCACCCCTCCACTTT. Amino acids: CASKGQSSPLHF.